These 7 T cell receptor beta chains were all obtained from the same sample, sequenced in a study of blood T cell repertoires in COVID-19. The data were produced by immunoSEQ multiplex PCR, yet TCRdb's version contains in-frame clones alone and is incomplete. The sample has some 260,000 clones, about nine tenths seen once. Sequenced sample: peripheral blood. These receptors were obtained from a woman aged 25 to 39 with COVID-19, enrolled during active disease.

The rearrangement links TRBV7-2 to TRBJ2-7, with 13 bases fitting TRBD2. This CDR3 region has 18 residues. V gave up 5 bases and J gave up 0 bases; unmatched junction bases: 10. The germline CDR1 and CDR2 sequences are SGHTA and FQGNSA. CDR3 bases: TGTGCCAGCAGCCTCATCCGGACTAGCGGGGGTGTCTCCTACGAGCAGTACTTC. Amino acid sequence: CASSLIRTSGGVSYEQYF.

The rearrangement uses TRBV7-2 and TRBJ2-7; TRBD1 matches at 8 bases. The CDR3 is 15 residues long. Per germline, CDR1 SGHTA and CDR2 FQGNSA. The junction had 4 bases not matched to a gene; V was cut back by 1 base and J by 2 bases. CDR3 amino acids: CASSLGAGGPYEQYV. CDR3 DNA: TGTGCCAGCAGCTTAGGGGCAGGGGGCCCCTACGAGCAGTACGTC.

This sequence joins TRBV5-5 and TRBJ2-1; D gene uncertain. The length of the CDR3 is 13 residues. Germline assignment: CDR1 SGHKS and CDR2 YYEKEE (reference sequence). The V end was cut by 2 bases, the J end by 5 bases, with 8 bases between. Here the CDR3 reads CASSFPSHNEQFF. CDR3 DNA sequence: TGTGCCAGCAGCTTCCCCTCTCACAATGAGCAGTTCTTC.

This clone came up once. The rearrangement joins TRBV7-9 to TRBJ2-5; a possible D gene is TRBD1 (6 bases). CDR1 and CDR2 from the germline V gene are SEHNR and FQNEAQ (reference sequence). V dropped 3 bases and J dropped 5 bases, with 16 bases sitting between them. The CDR3 runs to 15 residues. This CDR3 reads CASSFPMGARETQYF. CDR3 bases: TGTGCCAGCAGCTTCCCCATGGGGGCCCGGGAGACCCAGTACTTC.

V and J are TRBV19 and TRBJ2-7, with D possibly TRBD1 on 7 matching bases. Germline V gives CDR1 LNHDA, CDR2 SQIVND (reference sequence). Trimming took 3 bases from V and 3 from J, leaving 15 bases between them. The CDR3 length is 15 residues. The CDR3 nucleotides are TGTGCCAGTAGTATGCGGGACAGTACCTTCTACGAGCAGTACTTC. Amino acid sequence: CASSMRDSTFYEQYF.

This sequence joins TRBV18 and TRBJ2-5; no clear D. CDR3 length: 14 amino acids. CDR1 is KGHSH and CDR2 is LQKENI in the germline V gene. The ends were cut back, 5 bases at V and 4 bases at J, with 14 bases in the middle. This CDR3 reads CASSSEPVAETQYF. The CDR3 bases are TGTGCCAGCTCAAGTGAACCTGTGGCAGAGACCCAGTACTTC. Full variable domain (remainder filled in from reference TRBV18 and TRBJ2-5): NAGVMQNPRHLVRRRGQEARLRCSPMKGHSHVYWYRQLPEEGLKFMVYLQKENIIDESGMPKERFSAEFPKEGPSILRIQQVVRGDSAAYFCASSSEPVAETQYFGPGTRLLVL.

The chain links TRBV2 to TRBJ1-5; D is perhaps TRBD1 (6 bases). Germline lookup yields CDR1 SNHLY and CDR2 FYNNEI. V lost 7 bases to trimming and J lost 3 bases, with 16 bases between them. The CDR3 has 15 residues. The CDR3 nucleotides are TGTGCCAGCACCGGGGCGACAGGATCCAATCAGCCCCAGCATTTT. This encodes CASTGATGSNQPQHF.